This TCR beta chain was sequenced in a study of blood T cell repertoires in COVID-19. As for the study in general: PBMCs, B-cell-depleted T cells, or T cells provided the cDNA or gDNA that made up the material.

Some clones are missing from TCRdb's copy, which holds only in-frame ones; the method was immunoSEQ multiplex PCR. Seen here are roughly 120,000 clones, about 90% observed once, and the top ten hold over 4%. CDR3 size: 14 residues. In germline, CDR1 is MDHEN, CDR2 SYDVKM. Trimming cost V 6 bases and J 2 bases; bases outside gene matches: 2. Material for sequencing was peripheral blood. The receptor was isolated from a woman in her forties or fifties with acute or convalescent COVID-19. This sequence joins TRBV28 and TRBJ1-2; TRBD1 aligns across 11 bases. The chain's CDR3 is CASRRTGGNYGYTF. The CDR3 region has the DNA TGTGCCAGCAGGAGGACAGGGGGCAACTATGGCTACACCTTC.